These 15 T cell receptor beta chains originate from one sample sequenced in a study of T-cell reconstitution after alpha-beta-depleted transplantation in children. For TCRbeta, the library was prepared with unique molecular identifiers. One entry per CDR3 protein, called by TCRdb with MiXCR from the PCR reads. The table includes 600,000 to 800,000 distinct CDR3 sequences, about an eighth detected once. This specimen was PBMCs, taken before TCRalphabeta/CD19-depleted stem cell transplant. Source of these receptors: a girl aged 2-10 years with congenital amegakaryocytic thrombocytopenia, due to receive a stem cell transplant.

This clonotype was counted at least ten times. The genes are TRBV11-2 and TRBJ2-7, with D hard to call. Trimming removed 1 base at V and 2 bases at J, with 12 bases between. This CDR3 contains 15 residues. Per the germline V gene, CDR1 is SGHAT and CDR2 is FQNNGV. In DNA form, the CDR3 reads TGTGCCAGCAGCTTAGCGTCTGCAGGAACCTACGAGCAGTACTTC. It encodes CASSLASAGTYEQYF.

The chain carries TRBV7-2 and TRBJ2-7; no definite D call. Germline values: CDR1 SGHTA, CDR2 FQGNSA. V lost 7 bases, J lost 4 bases, and 23 bases lay in between. The length of the CDR3 is 16 residues. In DNA form, the CDR3 reads TGTGCCAGCAAACCATACGTCCTAGGATCGAGTTACGAGCAGTACTTC. Translating it yields CASKPYVLGSSYEQYF.

In its sample, this clonotype was seen many times. This chain uses TRBV29-1 with TRBJ1-2; 7 positions agree with TRBD1. The CDR3 sequence is 13 residues long. V shed 5 bases, J shed 6 bases, and the junction held 9 bases outside the gene matches. The germline V gene has CDR1 SQVTM and CDR2 ANQGSEA. The CDR3 DNA follows: TGCAGCGTTACAATCCGGGACAGCGATGGCTACACCTTC. It codes for CSVTIRDSDGYTF.

This clonotype was counted ten times or more. The rearrangement joins TRBV20-1 to TRBJ2-3; tentative D call: TRBD2 (6 bases). In germline, CDR1 is DFQATT, CDR2 SNEGSKA (reference sequence). The V gene lost 5 bases and the J gene lost 3 bases, with 18 bases spanning the gap. This CDR3 contains 15 residues. CDR3 sequence (DNA): TGCAGTGCTCCCCCGGGAGCGACGGAGACAGATACGCAGTATTTT. This codes for CSAPPGATETDTQYF.

Ten or more counts support this clonotype. This chain connects TRBV7-3 to TRBJ2-3; D is unresolved. With 4 bases removed from V and 0 bases from J, the gap between germline ends came to 11 bases. The length of the CDR3 is 15 residues. Germline V gene sequence: CDR1 SGHTA, CDR2 FQGTGA. CDR3 in DNA: TGTGCCAGCAGCTCCAGAGGAACTAGCACAGATACGCAGTATTTT. This sequence encodes CASSSRGTSTDTQYF.

Ten or more counts support this clonotype. The chain uses TRBV27 and TRBJ2-7, with 12 nucleotides matching TRBD2. Germline V gene data show CDR1 as MNHEY and CDR2 as SMNVEV (reference sequence). V lost 6 bases and J lost 4; bases outside the gene matches: 4. There are 14 residues in the CDR3. CDR3 in DNA: TGTGCCAGCAGGTCTAGCGGGAGGGTTTACGAGCAGTACTTC. It translates to CASRSSGRVYEQYF.

Notes on this clonotype: Since a much larger clone is just one base distant, this may be a read error. This chain joins TRBV5-6 and TRBJ2-2; D is uncertain. Trimming left V 8 bases short and J 4 bases short, with 12 bases between. The CDR3 extends over 13 amino acids. Per the germline V gene, CDR1 is SGHDT and CDR2 is YYEEEE. As DNA, the CDR3 is TGTGCCAGGAGCCCCAGATTCACCGGGGAGCTGTTTTTT. Its protein product is CARSPRFTGELFF.

This chain joins TRBV12-3 or TRBV12-4 and TRBJ2-4; D is perhaps TRBD1 (5 bases). The CDR3 spans 18 residues. The ends were cut back, 11 bases at V and 0 bases at J, with 26 bases in the middle. The DNA of the CDR3 is TGTGCCTTCAGTCCGCCCAGATGGACACCACCAGCCAAAAACATTCAGTACTTC. Translated: CAFSPPRWTPPAKNIQYF.

This clonotype was counted many times. This chain joins TRBV12-3 or TRBV12-4 and TRBJ1-2; 7 positions match TRBD1. CDR3 size: 15 residues. Unmatched junction bases numbered 9, after V lost 0 bases and J lost 8 bases. This CDR3 is CASSLALLGQAGYTF. The CDR3 coding sequence is TGTGCCAGCAGTTTAGCGCTCCTCGGACAGGCCGGCTACACCTTC.

CDR3 coding DNA: TGTGCCAGTAGTTTAAACCGGGATCGTGTAGGGGCCAACGTCCTGACTTTC. Residues: CASSLNRDRVGANVLTF. The rearrangement uses TRBV19 and TRBJ2-6; tentative D call: TRBD2 (5 bases). This CDR3 spans 17 amino acids. CDR1 and CDR2 from the germline V gene are LNHDA and SQIVND (reference sequence). V was trimmed by 5 bases and J by 4 bases, leaving 18 bases between them.

V is TRBV5-1 and J is TRBJ2-1, with D uncertain. V was pared by 4 bases and J by 9 bases, with 17 bases between. The V gene's germline CDR1 is SGHRS and CDR2 YFSETQ. The CDR3 covers 14 residues. The CDR3 here is CASSAHDPVGEQFF. Here the CDR3 DNA reads TGCGCCAGCAGCGCCCATGACCCAGTAGGTGAGCAGTTCTTC.

This clonotype was picked up many times. The chain employs TRBV20-1 and TRBJ2-5, with 8 nucleotides matching TRBD2. CDR3 length: 15 amino acids. Germline V gives CDR1 DFQATT, CDR2 SNEGSKA (reference sequence). J was trimmed by 5 bases and V by 1 base; bases with no gene match: 9. DNA of the CDR3: TGCAGTGCTAGAGTCCCTAGCGGGTGGAAGGAGACCCAGTACTTC. The encoded protein is CSARVPSGWKETQYF.

This clonotype was detected a few times. This rearrangement joins TRBV5-1 to TRBJ2-6, with 8 bases matching TRBD1. After removal of 0 bases from V and 2 bases from J, the junction contained 7 bases not matched to a gene. From germline, CDR1 is SGHRS and CDR2 YFSETQ. CDR3 length: 18 residues. The CDR3 nucleotides read TGCGCCAGCAGCTTGGCGCCCATACAGGGGGCTGGGGCCAACGTCCTGACTTTC. Its protein product is CASSLAPIQGAGANVLTF.

There are a few counts of this clonotype. The chain joins TRBV5-1 to TRBJ2-1; maybe TRBD2 (5 bases). The V gene's germline CDR1 is SGHRS and CDR2 YFSETQ. Trimming removed 4 bases from V and 5 bases from J, with 13 bases in between. This CDR3 is 14 amino acids long. The CDR3 coding sequence is TGCGCCAGCAGCATTGACTTACTAGACAATGAGCAGTTCTTC. This gives the protein CASSIDLLDNEQFF.

This clonotype was detected only a few times. The V call is TRBV30, the J call TRBJ1-1, with D possibly matching TRBD1 (6 bases). V shed 4 bases and J shed 4 bases, with 13 bases lying between them. Germline CDR1 GTSNPN, CDR2 SVGIG (reference sequence). The CDR3 consists of 13 residues. CDR3 region: CAWTGGGPTEAFF. The CDR3 DNA reads TGTGCCTGGACGGGGGGCGGACCCACTGAAGCTTTCTTT.